This T cell receptor (beta chain) comes out of a study of cytomegalovirus exposure and HLA in healthy donors. Study-level results: The TCR clusters that emerged in the first cohort tended, a later analysis found, to co-occur in the 95 to 150 validation repertoires. Specificity for CMV antigens was confirmed in vitro for three of the CMV-associated chains. Cytomegalovirus association was listed for about 170 TCR beta chains.

The donors belonged to the approximately 120-subject validation cohort, separate from the roughly 670-subject first cohort. This CDR3 has 12 residues. CDR1 is MGHDK, CDR2 SYGVNS, per germline. V gave up 8 bases and J gave up 4 bases; unmatched junction bases: 4. Sequencing used immunoSEQ multiplex PCR; TCRdb keeps in-frame clones, though not all of them. Altogether 140,000 or so clones are present, about 89% being singletons, with the ten largest covering approximately 0.7%. As regards this clone: Its antigen is undetermined.

This clonotype originated in a man aged 18 to 30 in good health and CMV-seronegative. The rearrangement uses TRBV25-1 and TRBJ1-1, with 7 bases fitting TRBD1. The sample consisted of PBMCs. The CDR3 DNA reads as TGTGCCAGCTGTAGGGGGCCCACTGAAGCTTTCTTT. This translates into CASCRGPTEAFF.